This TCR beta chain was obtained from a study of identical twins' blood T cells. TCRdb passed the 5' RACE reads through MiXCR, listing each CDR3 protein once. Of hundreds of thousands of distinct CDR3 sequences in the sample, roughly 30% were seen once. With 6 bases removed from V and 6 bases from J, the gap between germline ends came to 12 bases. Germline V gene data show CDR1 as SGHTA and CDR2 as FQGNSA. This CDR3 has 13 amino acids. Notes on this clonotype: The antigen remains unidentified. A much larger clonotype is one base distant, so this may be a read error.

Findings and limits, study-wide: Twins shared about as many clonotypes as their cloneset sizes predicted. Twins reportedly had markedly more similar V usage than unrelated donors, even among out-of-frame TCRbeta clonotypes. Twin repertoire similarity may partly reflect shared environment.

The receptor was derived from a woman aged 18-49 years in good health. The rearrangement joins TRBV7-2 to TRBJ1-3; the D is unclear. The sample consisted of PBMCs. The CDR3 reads CASSRTSVNTIYF. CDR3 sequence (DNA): TGTGCCAGCAGTCGAACTTCGGTAAACACCATATATTTT.